This T cell receptor (beta chain) was sequenced during a study of identical twins. Study-wide findings and caveats: The study found that models underestimated out-of-frame TCR alpha sharing in monozygotic twins. The study based its conclusions on cross-sectional statistical analysis and did not follow the same donors.

This clonotype was seen a handful of times. The antigen is not known. TCRdb passed the 5' RACE reads through MiXCR, listing each CDR3 protein once. The data show around 960,000 distinct CDR3 sequences, with around an eighth seen just once and about 1.5% held by the top ten. The CDR3 is 14 residues long. Trimming removed 2 bases at V and 0 bases at J, with 7 bases between. Germline CDR1 is KGHSY and CDR2 is FQNENV. The donor group consisted entirely of healthy Caucasians. The same data also went into a second study, on yellow fever vaccine responses in identical twins.

The rearrangement links TRBV16 to TRBJ1-2; no definite D call. The material sequenced was PBMCs. The sequence was obtained from a woman aged 18-29 years in good health. CDR3: CASSQGVPNYGYTF. The DNA of the CDR3 is TGTGCCAGCAGCCAAGGCGTTCCTAACTATGGCTACACCTTC.